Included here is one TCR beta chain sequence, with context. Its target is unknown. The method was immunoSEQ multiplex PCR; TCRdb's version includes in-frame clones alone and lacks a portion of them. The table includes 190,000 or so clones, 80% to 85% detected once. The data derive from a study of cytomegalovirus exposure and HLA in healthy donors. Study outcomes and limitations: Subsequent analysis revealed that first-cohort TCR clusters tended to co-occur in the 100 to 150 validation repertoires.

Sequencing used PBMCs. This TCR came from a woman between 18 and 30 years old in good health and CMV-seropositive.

The CDR3 loop reads CSVLNPLSETQYF. In DNA, the CDR3 is TGCAGCGTTCTAAACCCTCTATCGGAGACCCAGTACTTC. This chain joins TRBV29-1 and TRBJ2-5; D uncertain. Germline V gene lookup returns CDR1 SQVTM and CDR2 ANQGSEA. V was clipped by 5 bases and J by 5 bases, with 15 bases between them. The CDR3 covers 13 residues.